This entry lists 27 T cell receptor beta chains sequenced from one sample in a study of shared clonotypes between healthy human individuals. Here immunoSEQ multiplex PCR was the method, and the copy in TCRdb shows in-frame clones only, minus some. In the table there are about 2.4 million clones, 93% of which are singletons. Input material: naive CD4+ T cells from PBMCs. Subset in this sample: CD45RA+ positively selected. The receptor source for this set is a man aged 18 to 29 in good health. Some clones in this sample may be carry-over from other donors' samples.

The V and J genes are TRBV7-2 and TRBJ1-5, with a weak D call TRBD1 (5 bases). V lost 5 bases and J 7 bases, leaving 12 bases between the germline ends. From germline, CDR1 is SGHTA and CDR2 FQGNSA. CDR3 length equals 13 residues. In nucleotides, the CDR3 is TGTGCCAGCAGCGCCCAGGGCAGGCAGCCCCAGCATTTT. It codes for CASSAQGRQPQHF.

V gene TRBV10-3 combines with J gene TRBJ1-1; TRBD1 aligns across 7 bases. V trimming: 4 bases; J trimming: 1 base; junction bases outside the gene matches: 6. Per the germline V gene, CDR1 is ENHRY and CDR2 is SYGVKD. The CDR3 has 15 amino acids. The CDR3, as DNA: TGTGCCATCAGTGTTTCGGGACAGCCGAACACTGAAGCTTTCTTT. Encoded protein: CAISVSGQPNTEAFF.

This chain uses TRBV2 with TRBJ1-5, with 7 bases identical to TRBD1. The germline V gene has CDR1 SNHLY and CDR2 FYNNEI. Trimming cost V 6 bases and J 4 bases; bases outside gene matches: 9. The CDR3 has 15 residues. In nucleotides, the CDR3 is TGTGCCAGCAGGGAGAGAGACAGGGCGAATCAGCCCCAGCATTTT. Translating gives CASRERDRANQPQHF. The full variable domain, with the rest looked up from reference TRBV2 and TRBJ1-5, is EPEVTQTPSHQVTQMGQEVILRCVPISNHLYFYWYRQILGQKVEFLVSFYNNEISEKSEIFDDQFSVERPDGSNFTLKIRSTKLEDSAMYFCASRERDRANQPQHFGDGTRLSIL.

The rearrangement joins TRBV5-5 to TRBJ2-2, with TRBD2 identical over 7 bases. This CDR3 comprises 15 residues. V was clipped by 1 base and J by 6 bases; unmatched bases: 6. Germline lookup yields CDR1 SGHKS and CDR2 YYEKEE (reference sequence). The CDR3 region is CASSLLGAGPGELFF. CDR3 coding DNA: TGTGCCAGCAGCTTGCTGGGAGCGGGACCCGGGGAGCTGTTTTTT.

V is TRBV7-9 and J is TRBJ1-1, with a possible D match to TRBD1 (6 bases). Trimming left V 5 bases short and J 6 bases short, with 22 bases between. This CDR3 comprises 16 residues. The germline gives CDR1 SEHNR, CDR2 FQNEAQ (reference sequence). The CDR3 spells CASSLGSGAAWAEAFF. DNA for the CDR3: TGTGCCAGCAGCCTAGGGTCGGGGGCCGCCTGGGCTGAAGCTTTCTTT.

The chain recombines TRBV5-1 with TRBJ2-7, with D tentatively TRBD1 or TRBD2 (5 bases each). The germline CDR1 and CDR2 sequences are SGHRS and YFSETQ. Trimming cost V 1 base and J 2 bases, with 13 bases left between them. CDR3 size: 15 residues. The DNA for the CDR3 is TGCGCCAGCAGCTTGCCTACCGAGGGACCCTACGAGCAGTACTTC. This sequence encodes CASSLPTEGPYEQYF.

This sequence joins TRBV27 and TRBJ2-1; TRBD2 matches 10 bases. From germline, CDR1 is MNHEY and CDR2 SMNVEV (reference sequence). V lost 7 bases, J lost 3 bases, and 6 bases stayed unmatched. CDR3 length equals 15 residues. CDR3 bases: TGTGCCAGCATCTTCCGGACTAGCGGCTACAATGAGCAGTTCTTC. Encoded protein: CASIFRTSGYNEQFF.

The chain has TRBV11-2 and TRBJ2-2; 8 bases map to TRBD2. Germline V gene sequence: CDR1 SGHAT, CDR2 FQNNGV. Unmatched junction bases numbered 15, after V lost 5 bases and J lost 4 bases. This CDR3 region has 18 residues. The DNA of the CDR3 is TGTGCCAGCAGCCCCCTCGGGGGGGGAGATATCCCCACCGGGGAGCTGTTTTTT. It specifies CASSPLGGGDIPTGELFF.

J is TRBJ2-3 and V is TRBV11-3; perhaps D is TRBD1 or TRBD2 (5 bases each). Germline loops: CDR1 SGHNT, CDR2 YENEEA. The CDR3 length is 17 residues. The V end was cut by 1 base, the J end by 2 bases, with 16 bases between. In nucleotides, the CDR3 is TGTGCCAGCAGCTTAGGAGTGGGGCCGAGGGACACAGATACGCAGTATTTT. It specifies CASSLGVGPRDTDTQYF.

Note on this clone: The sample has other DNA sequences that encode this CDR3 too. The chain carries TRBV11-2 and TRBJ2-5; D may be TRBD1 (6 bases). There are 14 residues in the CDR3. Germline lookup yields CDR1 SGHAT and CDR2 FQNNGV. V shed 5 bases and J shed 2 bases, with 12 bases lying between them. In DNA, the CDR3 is TGTGCCAGCAGCCCGAAGACAGGTCAAGAGACCCAGTACTTC. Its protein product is CASSPKTGQETQYF.

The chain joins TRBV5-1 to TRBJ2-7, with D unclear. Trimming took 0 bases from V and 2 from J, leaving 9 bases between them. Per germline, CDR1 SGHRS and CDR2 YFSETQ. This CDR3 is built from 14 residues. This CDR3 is CASSLVQAPYEQYF. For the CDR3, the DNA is TGCGCCAGCAGCTTGGTCCAGGCCCCCTACGAGCAGTACTTC.

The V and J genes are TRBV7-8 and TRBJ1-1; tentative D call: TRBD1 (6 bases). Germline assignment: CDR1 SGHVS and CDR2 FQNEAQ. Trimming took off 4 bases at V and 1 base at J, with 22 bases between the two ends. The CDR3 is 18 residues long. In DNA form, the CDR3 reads TGTGCCAGCAGCTCAATAGCCCCAGGAGGGGGGAGGAACACTGAAGCTTTCTTT. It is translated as CASSSIAPGGGRNTEAFF.

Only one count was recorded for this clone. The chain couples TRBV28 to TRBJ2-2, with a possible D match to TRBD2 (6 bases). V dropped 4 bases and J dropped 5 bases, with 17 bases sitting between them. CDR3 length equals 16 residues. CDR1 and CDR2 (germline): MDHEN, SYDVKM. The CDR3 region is CASSSIGARGTGELFF. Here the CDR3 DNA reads TGTGCCAGCAGTTCTATCGGGGCGCGGGGAACCGGGGAGCTGTTTTTT.

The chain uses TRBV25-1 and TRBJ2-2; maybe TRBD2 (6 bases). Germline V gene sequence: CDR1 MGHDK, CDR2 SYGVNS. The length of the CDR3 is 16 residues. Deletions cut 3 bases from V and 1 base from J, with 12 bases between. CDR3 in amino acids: CASSDRRGRNTGELFF. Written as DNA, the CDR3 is TGTGCCAGCAGTGATCGGCGGGGAAGGAACACCGGGGAGCTGTTTTTT.

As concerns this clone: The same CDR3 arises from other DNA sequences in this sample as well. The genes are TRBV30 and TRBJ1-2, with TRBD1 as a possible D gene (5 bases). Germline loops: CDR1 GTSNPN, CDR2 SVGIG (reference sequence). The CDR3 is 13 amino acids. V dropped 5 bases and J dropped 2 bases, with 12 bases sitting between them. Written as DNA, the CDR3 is TGTGCCTGGTCTCGGGGGGAGAACTATGGCTACACCTTC. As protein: CAWSRGENYGYTF.

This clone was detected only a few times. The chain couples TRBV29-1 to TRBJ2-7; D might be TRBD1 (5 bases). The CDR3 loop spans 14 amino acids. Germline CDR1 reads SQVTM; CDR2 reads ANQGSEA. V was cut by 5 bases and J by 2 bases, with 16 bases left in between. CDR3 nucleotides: TGCAGCGTTTCTGGCAGGGCCAGAACCTACGAGCAGTACTTC. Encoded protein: CSVSGRARTYEQYF.

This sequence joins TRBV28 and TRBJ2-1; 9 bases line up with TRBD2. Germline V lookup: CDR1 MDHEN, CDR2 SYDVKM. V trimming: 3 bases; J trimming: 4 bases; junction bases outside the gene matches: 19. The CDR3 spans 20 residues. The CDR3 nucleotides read TGTGCCAGCAGTTTCCACCCGGGACGGAAGACTAGCGGAGAATACAATGAGCAGTTCTTC. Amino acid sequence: CASSFHPGRKTSGEYNEQFF.

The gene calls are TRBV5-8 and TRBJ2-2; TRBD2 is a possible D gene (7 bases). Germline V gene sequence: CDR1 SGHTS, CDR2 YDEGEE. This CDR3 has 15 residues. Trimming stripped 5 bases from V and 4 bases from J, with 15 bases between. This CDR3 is CASRPGGYPTGELFF. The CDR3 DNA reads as TGTGCCAGCAGACCGGGGGGCTACCCCACCGGGGAGCTGTTTTTT.

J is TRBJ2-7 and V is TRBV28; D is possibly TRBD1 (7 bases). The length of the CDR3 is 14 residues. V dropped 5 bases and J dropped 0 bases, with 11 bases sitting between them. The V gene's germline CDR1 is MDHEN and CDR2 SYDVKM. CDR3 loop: CASSPGDSSYEQYF. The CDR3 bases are TGTGCCAGCAGTCCGGGGGACAGCTCCTACGAGCAGTACTTC. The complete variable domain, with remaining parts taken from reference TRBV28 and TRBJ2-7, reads DVKVTQSSRYLVKRTGEKVFLECVQDMDHENMFWYRQDPGLGLRLIYFSYDVKMKEKGDIPEGYSVSREKKERFSLILESASTNQTSMYLCASSPGDSSYEQYFGPGTRLTVT.

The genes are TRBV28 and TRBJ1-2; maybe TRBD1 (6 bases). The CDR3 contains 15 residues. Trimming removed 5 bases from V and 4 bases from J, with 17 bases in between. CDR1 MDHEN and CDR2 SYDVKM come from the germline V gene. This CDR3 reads CASSRPLGAGYGYTF. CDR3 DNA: TGTGCCAGCAGTCGTCCCTTGGGGGCAGGCTATGGCTACACCTTC.

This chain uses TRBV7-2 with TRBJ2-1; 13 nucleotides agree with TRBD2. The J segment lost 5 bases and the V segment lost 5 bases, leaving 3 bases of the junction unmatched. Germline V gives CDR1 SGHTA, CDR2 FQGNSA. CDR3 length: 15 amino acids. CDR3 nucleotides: TGTGCCAGCAGCCCCACTAGCGGGAGGGACAATGAGCAGTTCTTC. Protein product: CASSPTSGRDNEQFF.

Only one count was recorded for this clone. CDR3 DNA sequence: TGTGCCACCAGCAGAGTAGGGGGTCCCTACGAGCAGTACTTC. Translation: CATSRVGGPYEQYF. The chain uses TRBV15 and TRBJ2-7, with D perhaps matching TRBD1 (6 bases). The CDR3 is 14 amino acids. Germline V gives CDR1 LNHNV, CDR2 YYDKDF (reference sequence). V was shortened by 1 base and J by 2 bases, with 9 bases between the two germline ends.

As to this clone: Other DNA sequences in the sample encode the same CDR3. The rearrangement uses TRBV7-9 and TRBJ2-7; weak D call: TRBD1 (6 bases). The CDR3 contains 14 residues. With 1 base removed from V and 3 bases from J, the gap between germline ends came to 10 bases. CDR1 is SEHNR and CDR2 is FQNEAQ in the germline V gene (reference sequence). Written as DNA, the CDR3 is TGTGCCAGCAGCTTAGTGGCAGGGGACTACGAGCAGTACTTC. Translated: CASSLVAGDYEQYF.

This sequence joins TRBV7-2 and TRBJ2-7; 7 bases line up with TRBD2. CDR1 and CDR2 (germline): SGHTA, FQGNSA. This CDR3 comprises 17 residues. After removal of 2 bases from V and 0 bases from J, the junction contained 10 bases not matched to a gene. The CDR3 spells CASSLRPGLLSSYEQYF. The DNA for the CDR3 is TGTGCCAGCAGCTTACGACCGGGACTATTAAGCTCCTACGAGCAGTACTTC.

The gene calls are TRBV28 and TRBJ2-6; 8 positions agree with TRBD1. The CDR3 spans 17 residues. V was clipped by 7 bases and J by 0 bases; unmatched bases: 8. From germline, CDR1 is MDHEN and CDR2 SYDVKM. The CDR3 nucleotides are TGTGCCAGCAATTCCGGACAGGGACTCTCTGGGGCCAACGTCCTGACTTTC. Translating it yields CASNSGQGLSGANVLTF. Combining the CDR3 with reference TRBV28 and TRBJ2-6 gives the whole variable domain DVKVTQSSRYLVKRTGEKVFLECVQDMDHENMFWYRQDPGLGLRLIYFSYDVKMKEKGDIPEGYSVSREKKERFSLILESASTNQTSMYLCASNSGQGLSGANVLTFGAGSRLTVL.

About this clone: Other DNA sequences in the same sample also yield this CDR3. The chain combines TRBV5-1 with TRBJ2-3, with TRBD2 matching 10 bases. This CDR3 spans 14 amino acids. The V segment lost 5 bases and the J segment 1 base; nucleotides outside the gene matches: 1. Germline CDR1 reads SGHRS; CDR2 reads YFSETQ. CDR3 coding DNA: TGCGCCAGCAGTGGGACTAGCGGCACAGATACGCAGTATTTT. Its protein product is CASSGTSGTDTQYF.

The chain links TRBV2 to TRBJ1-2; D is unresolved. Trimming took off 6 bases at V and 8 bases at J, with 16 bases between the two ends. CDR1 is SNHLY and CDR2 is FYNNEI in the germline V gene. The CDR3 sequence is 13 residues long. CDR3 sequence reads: CASRLNAEGGYTF. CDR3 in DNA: TGTGCCAGCAGGCTGAATGCAGAAGGGGGCTACACCTTC.